Each of the 19 T cell receptor beta chains below was sequenced from the same sample in a study of blood T cell repertoires in COVID-19. Measured with immunoSEQ multiplex PCR; TCRdb has only the in-frame clones, and not every one. Among approximately 99,000 clones listed, more than 65% were seen once. Material: peripheral blood. Receptors originate from a woman over 75 with active or convalescent COVID-19.

In this sample, this clone turned up once. V and J are TRBV7-6 and TRBJ2-7; 7 bases are shared with TRBD2. Germline V gene lookup returns CDR1 SGHVS and CDR2 FNYEAQ. CDR3 length: 15 amino acids. V lost 7 bases, J lost 0 bases, and 9 bases stayed unmatched. In nucleotides, the CDR3 is TGTGCCAGCACCCGGGAGGCGGCAAGCTCCTACGAGCAGTACTTC. Amino acid sequence: CASTREAASSYEQYF.

A single count supports this clone. This chain uses TRBV6-5 with TRBJ2-5; D unclear. The V gene lost 2 bases and the J gene lost 5 bases, with 9 bases spanning the gap. The germline V gene has CDR1 MNHEY and CDR2 SVGAGI. The CDR3 has 13 residues. Written as DNA, the CDR3 is TGTGCCAGCAGTTACCGGTCTGAGGAGACCCAGTACTTC. It encodes CASSYRSEETQYF.

This chain joins TRBV2 and TRBJ2-1; TRBD2 matches at 12 bases. The CDR3 contains 16 residues. The V gene end was trimmed by 4 bases and the J gene end by 6 bases; junction bases not matched to a gene: 7. Germline CDR1 and CDR2: SNHLY and FYNNEI. CDR3 protein: CASSVASGRAVNEQFF. CDR3 DNA sequence: TGTGCCAGCAGTGTCGCTAGCGGGAGGGCCGTCAATGAGCAGTTCTTC. The variable domain in full, completed from reference TRBV2 and TRBJ2-1, reads EPEVTQTPSHQVTQMGQEVILRCVPISNHLYFYWYRQILGQKVEFLVSFYNNEISEKSEIFDDQFSVERPDGSNFTLKIRSTKLEDSAMYFCASSVASGRAVNEQFFGPGTRLTVL.

This clone showed up just once. The genes are TRBV7-2 and TRBJ2-2; 7 bases match TRBD2. Germline CDR1 and CDR2: SGHTA and FQGNSA. The V and J ends lost 1 base and 0 bases, in that order; junction bases with no gene match: 11. CDR3 length: 19 amino acids. CDR3 nucleotides: TGTGCCAGCAGCTTAGTCGGTTTGGCGGGAGTTACGAACACCGGGGAGCTGTTTTTT. This encodes CASSLVGLAGVTNTGELFF.

This clone was seen more than once but under ten times. The V call is TRBV4-2, the J call TRBJ1-3, with a weak D call TRBD1 (6 bases). Trimming shortened V by 2 bases and J by 0 bases, and 20 bases separated the two germline ends. CDR3 length equals 19 residues. Germline CDR1 reads LGHNA; CDR2 reads YNFKEQ. The CDR3: CASSQRPWTETHSGNTIYF. In DNA form, the CDR3 reads TGTGCCAGCAGCCAACGACCCTGGACAGAAACGCACTCTGGAAACACCATATATTTT.

This clone has more than one count but fewer than ten. This chain uses TRBV18 with TRBJ1-2; D not resolved. Germline V gene sequence: CDR1 KGHSH, CDR2 LQKENI. This CDR3 spans 13 amino acids. Trimming removed 2 bases from V and 8 bases from J, with 12 bases in between. CDR3 region: CASSPDGSRGYTF. CDR3 DNA: TGTGCCAGCTCACCAGACGGGTCTCGGGGCTACACCTTC.

This rearrangement joins TRBV7-9 to TRBJ1-3, with D perhaps TRBD1 (5 bases). Germline CDR1 SEHNR, CDR2 FQNEAQ (reference sequence). The CDR3 totals 16 residues. V lost 5 bases, J lost 0 bases, and 14 bases lay in between. This CDR3 is CASSTPQEYSGNTIYF. The CDR3 DNA reads TGTGCCAGCAGCACCCCACAGGAATACTCTGGAAACACCATATATTTT. Combining the CDR3 with reference TRBV7-9 and TRBJ1-3 gives the whole variable domain DTGVSQNPRHKITKRGQNVTFRCDPISEHNRLYWYRQTLGQGPEFLTYFQNEAQLEKSRLLSDRFSAERPKGSFSTLEIQRTEQGDSAMYLCASSTPQEYSGNTIYFGEGSWLTVV.

The chain is built from TRBV6-5 and TRBJ1-1; TRBD1 aligns across 10 bases. The CDR3 has 15 residues. J lost 7 bases, V lost 0 bases, and 5 bases had no gene match. The germline CDR1 and CDR2 sequences are MNHEY and SVGAGI. The CDR3 sequence: CASSYSGQGKGEAFF. In DNA form, the CDR3 reads TGTGCCAGCAGTTACTCGGGACAGGGGAAAGGTGAAGCTTTCTTT.

CDR3 coding DNA: TGCGCCAGCAGCTTGGGTGCGGGAGAGGTGACCGGGGAGCTGTTTTTT. Translating it yields CASSLGAGEVTGELFF. This chain joins TRBV5-1 and TRBJ2-2, with 7 bases lining up with TRBD2. The ends lost 0 bases at V and 5 bases at J; junction bases unmatched: 7. The CDR3 covers 16 residues. In germline, CDR1 is SGHRS, CDR2 YFSETQ.

The chain links TRBV5-1 to TRBJ2-7, with D tentatively TRBD2 (5 bases). The CDR3 sequence is 14 residues long. Germline loops: CDR1 SGHRS, CDR2 YFSETQ. Trimming stripped 0 bases from V and 3 bases from J, with 10 bases between. CDR3 DNA sequence: TGCGCCAGCAGCTTGGGAGGGCGCTACTACGAGCAGTACTTC. Its translation is CASSLGGRYYEQYF.

This clone is categorized as large. The chain uses TRBV28 and TRBJ2-3, with TRBD2 matching over 10 bases. The germline V gene encodes CDR1 MDHEN and CDR2 SYDVKM. V lost 3 bases and J lost 7; bases outside the gene matches: 7. This CDR3 region has 15 residues. The CDR3 reads CASSLDETSGHTQYF. In DNA form, the CDR3 reads TGTGCCAGCAGTTTGGATGAGACTAGCGGGCATACGCAGTATTTT.

The chain has TRBV7-9 and TRBJ1-6; D remains unclear. Trimming removed 2 bases at V and 0 bases at J, with 5 bases between. Looked up from germline, CDR1 is SEHNR and CDR2 is FQNEAQ (reference sequence). This CDR3 has 15 amino acids. CDR3 residues: CASSLYGSYNSPLHF. CDR3 DNA sequence: TGTGCCAGCAGCTTATACGGCTCCTATAATTCACCCCTCCACTTT.

The chain uses TRBV29-1 and TRBJ2-1; TRBD1 is a possible D gene (5 bases). This CDR3 has 12 amino acids. Trimming left V 8 bases short and J 5 bases short, with 13 bases between. Germline V CDR1 and CDR2: SQVTM, ANQGSEA. The CDR3 spells CSMLSGNNEQFF. CDR3 sequence (DNA): TGCAGCATGCTATCAGGGAACAATGAGCAGTTCTTC.

V usage is TRBV28 and J usage is TRBJ1-5; possible D gene TRBD1, 5 bases. The V end was cut by 2 bases, the J end by 2 bases, with 13 bases between. Germline V lookup: CDR1 MDHEN, CDR2 SYDVKM. CDR3 size: 16 residues. The CDR3 sequence: CASSLRGPSGNQPQHF. CDR3 in DNA: TGTGCCAGCAGTTTAAGGGGACCTAGCGGCAATCAGCCCCAGCATTTT.

This clone was detected only once. The genes are TRBV19 and TRBJ1-2, with no clear D. V lost 6 bases to trimming and J lost 4 bases, with 15 bases between them. The CDR3 totals 14 residues. From germline, CDR1 is LNHDA and CDR2 SQIVND (reference sequence). The CDR3 here is CASSPKTEGYGYTF. The CDR3 DNA sequence: TGTGCCAGTAGCCCTAAAACGGAGGGCTATGGCTACACCTTC.

J is TRBJ1-5 and V is TRBV19; D might be TRBD1 (6 bases). This CDR3 has 14 amino acids. CDR1 is LNHDA, CDR2 SQIVND, per germline (reference sequence). Between the trimmed V and J ends, which lost 8 bases and 2 bases, there was a span of 13 bases. CDR3: CASQGNIGNQPQHF. Here the CDR3 DNA reads TGTGCCAGTCAGGGGAATATAGGCAATCAGCCCCAGCATTTT.

The V gene is TRBV2, the J gene TRBJ2-7; 11 nucleotides align to TRBD2. J gave up 3 bases and V 7 bases, and 14 bases lay outside the gene matches. CDR1 and CDR2 (germline): SNHLY, FYNNEI. CDR3 length: 17 residues. CDR3 region: CASKSIGRGLADYEQYF. The CDR3 DNA follows: TGTGCCAGCAAGTCTATAGGTCGGGGACTAGCGGACTACGAGCAGTACTTC.

The chain employs TRBV9 and TRBJ2-1; tentatively, D is TRBD1 (6 bases). The CDR3 is 16 amino acids. Germline lookup yields CDR1 SGDLS and CDR2 YYNGEE. Deletions cut 0 bases from V and 1 base from J, with 11 bases between. CDR3 residues: CASSVVGRGSYNEQFF. Written as DNA, the CDR3 is TGTGCCAGCAGCGTAGTCGGTAGGGGGTCCTACAATGAGCAGTTCTTC.

The chain recombines TRBV6-5 with TRBJ1-2, with D possibly matching TRBD1 (6 bases). Trimming removed 7 bases from V and 4 bases from J, with 10 bases in between. The length of the CDR3 is 12 residues. Germline V CDR1 and CDR2: MNHEY, SVGAGI. The CDR3 loop reads CASNPRGYGYTF. CDR3 sequence (DNA): TGTGCCAGCAATCCCAGGGGCTATGGCTACACCTTC.